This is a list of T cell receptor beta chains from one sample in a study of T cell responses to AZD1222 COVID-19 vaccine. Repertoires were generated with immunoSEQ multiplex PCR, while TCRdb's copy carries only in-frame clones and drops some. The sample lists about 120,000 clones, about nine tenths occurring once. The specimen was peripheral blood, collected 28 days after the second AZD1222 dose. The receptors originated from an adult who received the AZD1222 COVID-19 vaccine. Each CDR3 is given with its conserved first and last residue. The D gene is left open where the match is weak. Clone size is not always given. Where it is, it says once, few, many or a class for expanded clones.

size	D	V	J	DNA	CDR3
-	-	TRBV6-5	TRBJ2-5	TGTGCCAGCAGTTACTCCCCCGGGCGAATGGAGACCCAGTACTTC	CASSYSPGRMETQYF
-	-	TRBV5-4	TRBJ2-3	TGTGCCAGCAGCTTCCGGGACAACACAGATACGCAGTATTTT	CASSFRDNTDTQYF
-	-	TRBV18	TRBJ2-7	TGTGCCAGCTCACTTAGGACAGCAAGCTCCTACGAGCAGTACTTC	CASSLRTASSYEQYF
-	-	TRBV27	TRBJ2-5	TGTGCCAGCAGTTCCGGGGCTACTAAAGAGACCCAGTACTTC	CASSSGATKETQYF
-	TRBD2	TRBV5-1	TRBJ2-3	TGCGCCAGCAGCCTCCTGACTAGCGGGGGATCAGATACGCAGTATTTT	CASSLLTSGGSDTQYF
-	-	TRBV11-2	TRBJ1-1	TGTGCCAGCAGCGTAAGGGGGATGTTAGCCACTGAAGCTTTCTTT	CASSVRGMLATEAFF
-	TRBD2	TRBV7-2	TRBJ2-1	TGTGCCAGCAGCTTAGCAGCCCTAGCGGGGGGGGCTGAGCAGTTCTTC	CASSLAALAGGAEQFF
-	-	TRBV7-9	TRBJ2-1	TGTGCCAGCAGCTTAGCGGTAGCTTCCTACAATGAGCAGTTCTTC	CASSLAVASYNEQFF
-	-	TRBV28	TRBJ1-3	TGTGCCAGCAGTTTATTAACGGGATCTGGAAACACCATATATTTT	CASSLLTGSGNTIYF
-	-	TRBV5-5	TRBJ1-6	TGTGCCAGCAGCTTGGCGTACTATAATTCACCCCTCCACTTT	CASSLAYYNSPLHF
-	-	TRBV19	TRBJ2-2	TGTGCCAGTAGTCCCAGTATGGGGGCGGGGAACACCGGGGAGCTGTTTTTT	CASSPSMGAGNTGELFF
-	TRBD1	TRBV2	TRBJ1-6	TGTGCCAGCAGCCCCCGGGGACAGGGAAATTCACCCCTCCACTTT	CASSPRGQGNSPLHF
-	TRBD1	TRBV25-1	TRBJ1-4	TGTGCCAGCAGGGACAGGGGATATGAAAAACTGTTTTTT	CASRDRGYEKLFF
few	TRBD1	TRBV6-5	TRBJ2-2	TGTGCCAGCAGTACAGACAGGGGGAACACCGGGGAGCTGTTTTTT	CASSTDRGNTGELFF
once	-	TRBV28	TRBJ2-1	TGTGCCAGCAATACTAGGGGGGGCTACAATGAGCAGTTCTTC	CASNTRGGYNEQFF
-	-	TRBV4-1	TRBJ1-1	TGCGCCAGCAGCCAAGGGTTTGGGACAACCAACACTGAAGCTTTCTTT	CASSQGFGTTNTEAFF
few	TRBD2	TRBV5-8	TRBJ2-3	TGTGCCAGCAGCCGTGGACTAGCGGGGGGGCGAAAAATCACAGATACGCAGTATTTT	CASSRGLAGGRKITDTQYF
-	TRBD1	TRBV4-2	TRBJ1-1	TGTGCCAGCAGCCAGGACAGGGAGTCCACTGAAGCTTTCTTT	CASSQDRESTEAFF
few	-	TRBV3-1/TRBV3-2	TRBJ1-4	TGTGCCAGCAGCCAAGCCCGGGATCAGGAAAAACTGTTTTTT	CASSQARDQEKLFF
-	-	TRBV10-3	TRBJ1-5	TGTGCCATCAGTGAGGACAGCCCATATAGCAATCAGCCCCAGCATTTT	CAISEDSPYSNQPQHF
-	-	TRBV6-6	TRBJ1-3	TGTGCCAGCAGTTATACAGGACAGTCTGGAAACACCATATATTTT	CASSYTGQSGNTIYF
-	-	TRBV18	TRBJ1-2	TGTGCCAGCTCACCACGGGAGGATAATCCCAATGGCTACACCTTC	CASSPREDNPNGYTF